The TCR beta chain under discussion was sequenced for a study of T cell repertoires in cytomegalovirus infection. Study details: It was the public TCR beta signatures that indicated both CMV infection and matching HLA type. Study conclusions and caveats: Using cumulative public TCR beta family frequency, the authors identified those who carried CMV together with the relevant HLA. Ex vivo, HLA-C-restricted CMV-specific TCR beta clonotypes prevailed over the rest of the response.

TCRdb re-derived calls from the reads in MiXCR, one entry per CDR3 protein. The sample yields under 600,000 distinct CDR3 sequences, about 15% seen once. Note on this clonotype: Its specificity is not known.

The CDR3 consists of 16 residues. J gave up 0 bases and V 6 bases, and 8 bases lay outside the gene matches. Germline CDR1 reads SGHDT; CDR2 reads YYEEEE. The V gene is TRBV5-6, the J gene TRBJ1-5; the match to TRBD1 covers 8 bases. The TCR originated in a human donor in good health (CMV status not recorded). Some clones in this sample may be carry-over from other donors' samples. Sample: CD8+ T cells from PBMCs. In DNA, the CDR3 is TGTGCCAGCATGAACAGGGGGGCGTATAGCAATCAGCCCCAGCATTTT. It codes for CASMNRGAYSNQPQHF.